This T cell receptor (beta chain) was sequenced during a study of shared clonotypes between healthy human individuals. Donors, healthy HIV-negative adults, lacked recent acute infections or vaccinations. Replicate PCRs from sorted subsets contained about 0.2 ug DNA, which is some 30,000 T cell genomes. TCRdb keeps only in-frame clones here, not all; method: immunoSEQ multiplex PCR. The sample yields hundreds of thousands of clones, roughly 73% seen once. Germline V gene sequence: CDR1 LNHDA, CDR2 SQIVND (reference sequence). J was trimmed by 6 bases and V by 5 bases; bases with no gene match: 5. The CDR3 totals 14 residues.

The rearrangement uses TRBV19 and TRBJ1-5, with 9 bases that match TRBD1. The receptor's source is a woman aged 25 to 45 in good health. The sample taken for sequencing was memory CD4+ T cells sorted from blood. Subset denoted: CD45RA-negative fraction. The CDR3 reads CASSLGQGGQPQHF. The CDR3 DNA follows: TGTGCCAGTAGTTTGGGACAGGGAGGTCAGCCCCAGCATTTT.